The following is a TCR beta chain sequence with its context. As processed by the authors: Reference gene primer amplification gave nucleated cell count estimates. Clones were read by immunoSEQ multiplex PCR, and TCRdb kept only the in-frame ones, dropping some. That table furnishes V, J and clone size, whereas the DNA furnished D and trimming. Found here are 400,000 to 550,000 clones, roughly 90% of them singletons; the top ten hold 4% to 4.5%. These data come from a study of blood T cell repertoires in COVID-19. Study in general: Samples came from the United States, Italy and Spain, spanning acute and convalescent COVID-19. PBMCs, B-cell-depleted T cells, or T cells were the source of the cDNA or gDNA that made up the material.

From germline, CDR1 is MNHEY and CDR2 SMNVEV (reference sequence). The CDR3 has 17 amino acids. The ends were cut back, 4 bases at V and 3 bases at J, with 18 bases in the middle. This chain connects TRBV27 to TRBJ1-4; unclear D gene. The sample comprised peripheral blood. The receptor comes from a woman aged 25 to 39 with acute or convalescent COVID-19. This chain's CDR3 is CASSSIRGGSSNEKLFF. The CDR3 bases are TGTGCCAGCAGTTCCATCCGGGGAGGGTCATCTAATGAAAAACTGTTTTTT.